The 26 T cell receptor beta chains below all came from one sample that was sequenced in a study of cytotoxic CD8 clonotypes in ibrutinib-treated CLL. Data came from immunoSEQ multiplex PCR; TCRdb stores just in-frame clones and leaves some out. Among over 95,000 clones, 58% were seen once, and the ten largest hold roughly 35%. This specimen was PBMCs, taken after 24 months of ibrutinib treatment. These receptors came from a human donor with chronic lymphocytic leukemia.

The rearrangement joins TRBV14 to TRBJ1-1; D may be TRBD1 (5 bases). Germline V lookup: CDR1 SGHDN, CDR2 FVKESK. This CDR3 region has 13 residues. The V gene lost 1 base and the J gene lost 10 bases, with 13 bases spanning the gap. The DNA for the CDR3 is TGTGCCAGCAGCCAAGTAGGGACGGCGGGAGCTTTCTTT. As protein: CASSQVGTAGAFF.

This clone was counted at least ten times. This chain joins TRBV5-4 and TRBJ1-4, with a possible D match to TRBD1 (6 bases). The CDR3 length is 17 residues. The V and J ends lost 4 bases and 0 bases respectively, with 16 bases between them. Germline V lookup: CDR1 SGHNT, CDR2 YYREEE (reference sequence). The CDR3 region is CASSGNREDSTNEKLFF. The CDR3 DNA sequence: TGTGCCAGCAGCGGAAACAGGGAAGATTCAACTAATGAAAAACTGTTTTTT. The full variable domain, completed using reference TRBV5-4 and TRBJ1-4, is ETGVTQSPTHLIKTRGQQVTLRCSSQSGHNTVSWYQQALGQGPQFIFQYYREEENGRGNFPPRFSGLQFPNYSSELNVNALELDDSALYLCASSGNREDSTNEKLFFGSGTQLSVL.

The chain links TRBV13 to TRBJ2-2; D is possibly TRBD1 or TRBD2 (5 bases each). Germline V gene data show CDR1 as PRHDT and CDR2 as FYEKMQ (reference sequence). Between the trimmed V and J ends, which lost 5 bases and 2 bases, there was a span of 18 bases. This CDR3 is built from 17 residues. The chain's CDR3 is CASSQIHRDLNTGELFF. CDR3 nucleotide sequence: TGTGCCAGCAGCCAAATACACCGGGACCTAAACACCGGGGAGCTGTTTTTT.

The chain combines TRBV28 with TRBJ2-5; 10 bases agree with TRBD1. Looked up from germline, CDR1 is MDHEN and CDR2 is SYDVKM. The J segment lost 5 bases and the V segment lost 5 bases, leaving 5 bases of the junction unmatched. The CDR3 consists of 14 residues. The CDR3 reads CASSRQGAQETQYF. The CDR3 coding sequence is TGTGCCAGCAGTCGACAGGGGGCGCAGGAGACCCAGTACTTC.

This clone was counted between two and nine times. This sequence joins TRBV18 and TRBJ1-3; TRBD1 matches at 7 bases. The CDR3 runs to 13 residues. V dropped 6 bases and J dropped 6; count of bases not matched to a gene: 5. Germline lookup yields CDR1 KGHSH and CDR2 LQKENI. The CDR3 sequence is CASSRQGENTIYF. The CDR3 DNA reads TGTGCCAGCTCCAGACAGGGAGAAAACACCATATATTTT.

At least ten counts were recorded for this clone. The gene calls are TRBV10-2 and TRBJ1-5, with D possibly matching TRBD1 (5 bases). Trimming left V 7 bases short and J 6 bases short, with 13 bases between. This CDR3 comprises 13 residues. CDR1 WSHSY and CDR2 SAAADI come from the germline V gene. CDR3 protein: CASTALRGQPQHF. Here the CDR3 DNA reads TGCGCCAGCACCGCACTAAGGGGTCAGCCCCAGCATTTT.

This chain connects TRBV27 to TRBJ1-5; 7 bases align to TRBD1. The length of the CDR3 is 14 residues. Trimming cost V 5 bases and J 2 bases; bases outside gene matches: 3. Germline V lookup: CDR1 MNHEY, CDR2 SMNVEV (reference sequence). DNA for the CDR3: TGTGCCAGCAGTACAACAGGGGGCAATCAGCCCCAGCATTTT. Amino acid sequence: CASSTTGGNQPQHF.

On this clone: Different DNA sequences within this sample yield the same CDR3. V is TRBV5-1 and J is TRBJ2-3, with 9 bases matching TRBD2. The junction had 6 bases not matched to a gene; V was cut back by 4 bases and J by 6 bases. This CDR3 spans 14 amino acids. Germline V gives CDR1 SGHRS, CDR2 YFSETQ. The CDR3 coding sequence is TGCGCCAGCAGCCCATTAGCGGGGGCTGATACGCAGTATTTT. Protein product: CASSPLAGADTQYF.

This rearrangement joins TRBV21-1 to TRBJ1-1. TRBV21-1 is a documented pseudogene. This CDR3 region has 14 residues. The CDR3 DNA is TGTGCCAGCAGTTCCCTGGGGTTCCGCACTGAAGCTTTCTTT. This gives the protein CASSSLGFRTEAFF.

The V and J genes are TRBV7-9 and TRBJ2-7; 7 bases line up with TRBD2. The CDR3 is 14 residues long. Germline V lookup: CDR1 SEHNR, CDR2 FQNEAQ (reference sequence). V trimming: 3 bases; J trimming: 6 bases; junction bases outside the gene matches: 8. CDR3 amino acids: CASSFPVERGEQYF. The CDR3 DNA is TGTGCCAGCAGCTTCCCGGTCGAGCGGGGCGAGCAGTACTTC.

This clone has more than one count but fewer than ten. The V call is TRBV2, the J call TRBJ1-1; D is perhaps TRBD1 (5 bases). Germline CDR1 reads SNHLY; CDR2 reads FYNNEI. This CDR3 is built from 12 residues. Trimming removed 0 bases at V and 11 bases at J, with 10 bases between. CDR3: CASSEARGFAFF. Written as DNA, the CDR3 is TGTGCCAGCAGTGAAGCGAGGGGTTTCGCTTTCTTT.

CDR3 sequence: CASSFDGGAGNEQFF. CDR3 DNA sequence: TGTGCCAGCAGCTTTGACGGGGGGGCCGGAAATGAGCAGTTCTTC. The genes are TRBV7-9 and TRBJ2-1, with 8 bases aligning to TRBD2. Germline CDR1 SEHNR, CDR2 FQNEAQ (reference sequence). V lost 3 bases and J lost 7; bases outside the gene matches: 8. The CDR3 extends over 15 amino acids.

V is TRBV5-8 and J is TRBJ2-7; TRBD1 agrees at 9 bases. CDR1 and CDR2 (germline): SGHTS, YDEGEE. The CDR3 is made up of 15 amino acids. V was pared by 4 bases and J by 1 base, with 6 bases of the junction left unmatched. The DNA of the CDR3 is TGTGCCAGCAGCCGGACCGGGACAGGGTCCTACGAGCAGTACTTC. This sequence encodes CASSRTGTGSYEQYF.

This clone has more than one count but fewer than ten. This chain links TRBV9 with TRBJ1-2; 7 bases are shared with TRBD1. The trim removed 3 bases at V and 4 bases at J, leaving 15 bases unmatched. The CDR3 totals 17 residues. Germline CDR1 reads SGDLS; CDR2 reads YYNGEE. In nucleotides, the CDR3 is TGTGCCAGCAGCGCCCAGATAGTAACAGGGGCCCGCTATGGCTACACCTTC. It specifies CASSAQIVTGARYGYTF.

The CDR3 bases are TGCAGCGTTGAAGATCGAGGTGTGCAGTTCTTC. Translated, it gives CSVEDRGVQFF. The chain carries TRBV29-1 and TRBJ2-1; the D is unclear. Germline V gives CDR1 SQVTM, CDR2 ANQGSEA. Trimming shortened V by 0 bases and J by 12 bases, and 9 bases separated the two germline ends. This CDR3 has 11 amino acids.

The count of this clone is one. This chain uses TRBV7-8 with TRBJ1-1; D ambiguous. In germline, CDR1 is SGHVS, CDR2 FQNEAQ. This CDR3 has 14 residues. Trimming cost V 2 bases and J 0 bases, with 7 bases left between them. DNA of the CDR3: TGTGCCAGCAGCTTACAGGAGATGAACACTGAAGCTTTCTTT. It encodes CASSLQEMNTEAFF.

The chain links TRBV10-3 to TRBJ2-7, with D possibly TRBD2 on 6 matching bases. Trimming shortened V by 3 bases and J by 6 bases, and 12 bases separated the two germline ends. The CDR3 consists of 13 residues. Germline CDR1 reads ENHRY; CDR2 reads SYGVKD. The DNA for the CDR3 is TGTGCCATCAGTGAAGCTAGGGAGGTCGAGCAGTACTTC. It encodes CAISEAREVEQYF.

The chain employs TRBV5-1 and TRBJ2-5, with TRBD2 matching over 7 bases. CDR1 and CDR2 (germline): SGHRS, YFSETQ. With 4 bases clipped from V and 2 bases from J, the junction kept 5 bases outside the gene matches. The CDR3 sequence is 14 residues long. The CDR3 DNA reads TGCGCCAGCAGCCCGGGGAGGGGTCAAGAGACCCAGTACTTC. This codes for CASSPGRGQETQYF.

This clone was detected only once. The rearrangement joins TRBV7-3 to TRBJ2-3; weak D call: TRBD2 (6 bases). The CDR3 is 16 residues long. The V gene's germline CDR1 is SGHTA and CDR2 FQGTGA. V lost 3 bases, J lost 0 bases, and 13 bases lay in between. CDR3 amino acids: CASSLEGTFSTDTQYF. The CDR3 nucleotides read TGTGCCAGCAGCTTGGAGGGGACGTTTAGCACAGATACGCAGTATTTT.

This clone was observed once. The chain has TRBV6-5 and TRBJ1-2; D unclear. Germline assignment: CDR1 MNHEY and CDR2 SVGAGI. The V end was cut by 6 bases, the J end by 4 bases, with 9 bases between. The CDR3 is 12 residues long. The CDR3 DNA follows: TGTGCCAGCAGCAACAGACCCTATGGCTACACCTTC. Translating it yields CASSNRPYGYTF.

This clone was observed a few times. The chain is built from TRBV5-4 and TRBJ2-5, with D perhaps matching TRBD1 (6 bases). This CDR3 contains 16 residues. Germline assignment: CDR1 SGHNT and CDR2 YYREEE (reference sequence). Trimming took 3 bases from V and 2 from J, leaving 17 bases between them. The CDR3 nucleotides read TGTGCCAGCAGCTACTCCGGGACACGGACTCAAGAGACCCAGTACTTC. Translated, it gives CASSYSGTRTQETQYF.

This clone was seen more than once but under ten times. DNA of the CDR3: TGTGCCAGCAGCAAGGGACAGCTCTATAATTCACCCCTCCACTTT. Translating it yields CASSKGQLYNSPLHF. V usage is TRBV7-8 and J usage is TRBJ1-6; 7 bases line up with TRBD1. V was clipped by 5 bases and J by 3 bases; unmatched bases: 4. The CDR3 runs to 15 residues. The germline gives CDR1 SGHVS, CDR2 FQNEAQ.

The chain has TRBV10-2 and TRBJ1-6; 8 bases align to TRBD1. The CDR3 length is 14 residues. J gave up 6 bases and V 10 bases, and 8 bases lay outside the gene matches. Germline CDR1 is WSHSY and CDR2 is SAAADI. CDR3 in amino acids: CATVDRERNSPLHF. CDR3 sequence (DNA): TGCGCCACCGTGGACAGGGAGCGTAATTCACCCCTCCACTTT.

The rearrangement uses TRBV9 and TRBJ2-3, with 8 bases fitting TRBD2. Trimming took 0 bases from V and 1 from J; bases not matched to a gene: 1. Looked up from germline, CDR1 is SGDLS and CDR2 is YYNGEE. This CDR3 is built from 15 residues. The CDR3 sequence: CASSVGAGGTDTQYF. The CDR3 DNA reads TGTGCCAGCAGCGTAGGAGCGGGGGGCACAGATACGCAGTATTTT.

This clone was seen a handful of times. The V call is TRBV6-1, the J call TRBJ2-1; 8 nucleotides line up with TRBD1. This CDR3 region has 15 residues. Trimming cost V 3 bases and J 4 bases; bases outside gene matches: 5. The germline gives CDR1 MNHNS, CDR2 SASEGT. The CDR3 DNA reads as TGTGCCAGCAGTGACGCAGGACAGGGATACAATGAGCAGTTCTTC. Protein: CASSDAGQGYNEQFF.

The rearrangement joins TRBV27 to TRBJ1-1; D might be TRBD1 (5 bases). The CDR3 has 13 residues. The germline gives CDR1 MNHEY, CDR2 SMNVEV (reference sequence). V was shortened by 2 bases and J by 2 bases, with 6 bases between the two germline ends. Here the CDR3 reads CASSLGANTEAFF. In DNA form, the CDR3 reads TGTGCCAGCAGTTTAGGGGCAAACACTGAAGCTTTCTTT.